The clone carrying this TCR beta chain turned up a few times. What it recognizes is unknown. This sample is part of a study of T-cell memory formation after mild COVID-19. Study overall: Each donor largely had its own TCR clusters.

Study-wide results and caveats: Cross-reactive memory seemingly joined, as some responding clones were found in pre-infection memory. Contracting CD4+ clones were located mainly in CM and EM, and CD8+ clones in EMRA.

Germline V gene sequence: CDR1 SEHNR, CDR2 FQNEAQ (reference sequence). The CDR3 has 14 residues. V shed 5 bases and J shed 7 bases, with 17 bases lying between them. Researchers used 5'RACE with constant-segment primers to make TCR alpha and TCR beta cDNA libraries that carry sample barcodes and UMIs. Using its own MiXCR run on the 5' RACE reads, TCRdb lists one record per CDR3 protein. The sample carries about 350,000 distinct CDR3 sequences, around 15% recorded once. The material sequenced was PBMCs or a T cell subset sorted from them (not recorded which). This clonotype was obtained from a man aged 18-30 years who had mild COVID-19 (a few samples of this study predate the infection). Cell type and time point are not known. The V gene is TRBV7-9, the J gene TRBJ1-2, with D maybe TRBD1 (5 bases). CDR3 DNA sequence: TGTGCCAGCAGCCCACAGGAGATTCCTCGTGGCTACACCTTC. As protein: CASSPQEIPRGYTF.